The source of this T cell receptor beta chain is a study of T cells in Graves' hyperthyroidism and ophthalmopathy. V gave up 7 bases and J gave up 8 bases, with 15 bases separating them. Germline lookup yields CDR1 SEHNR and CDR2 FQNEAQ (reference sequence). The CDR3 runs to 13 residues. From RNA transcripts, TCR beta CDR3 regions were amplified. The HTBI primer set served for first-round RT-PCR of the TCR CDR3. TCRdb reprocessed the multiplex PCR reads with MiXCR, giving one entry per CDR3 protein. The sample records 550,000 to 700,000 distinct CDR3 sequences, around 42% being singletons. Study observations and caveats: Most expanded thyroid clonotypes above 0.001 also appeared in blood.

About this clonotype itself: The antigen is unknown.

The chain couples TRBV7-9 to TRBJ2-1; D remains unclear. The clonotype comes from an adult woman with Graves' disease, either hyperthyroidism or ophthalmopathy (not recorded which). Sequenced: peripheral blood or thyroid tissue (not recorded which). The CDR3 coding sequence is TGTGCCAGCATCTCGAGCGTCTGGGATGAGCAGTTCTTC. It yields the protein CASISSVWDEQFF.